This is a list of T cell receptor beta chains from one sample in a study of CD8 T cells in ankylosing spondylitis. TCRdb ran MiXCR on the 5' RACE reads and lists one entry per CDR3 protein. Among around 480,000 distinct CDR3 sequences listed, 17% were seen once. The sequenced sample consisted of blood, either unsorted or a sorted T cell fraction (not recorded which). Receptors were obtained from a male donor with ankylosing spondylitis. Each CDR3 is given with its conserved first and last residue. Fields, in order: clone size, D gene, V gene, J gene, CDR3 protein. The D gene is left open where the match is weak. Only part of the rows carry a size: once, few, many, or a class if the clone is expanded.

clone_size: few; d_call: .; v_call: TRBV7-2; j_call: TRBJ1-5; cdr3_aa: CASSLGGRQQPQHF
clone_size: few; d_call: .; v_call: TRBV2; j_call: TRBJ2-4; cdr3_aa: CASSEGVNRSIQYF
clone_size: many; d_call: .; v_call: TRBV29-1; j_call: TRBJ1-3; cdr3_aa: CSVAGGVSSGNTIYF
clone_size: many; d_call: .; v_call: TRBV10-3; j_call: TRBJ1-1; cdr3_aa: CAISDGGGTEAFF
clone_size: few; d_call: TRBD2; v_call: TRBV5-6; j_call: TRBJ2-1; cdr3_aa: CASSRVTSGSLRAKNEQFF
clone_size: .; d_call: .; v_call: TRBV18; j_call: TRBJ2-7; cdr3_aa: CASSPSRGELYEQYF
clone_size: .; d_call: .; v_call: TRBV11-2; j_call: TRBJ2-1; cdr3_aa: CASSLGAATGGVEQFF
clone_size: .; d_call: TRBD1; v_call: TRBV19; j_call: TRBJ1-2; cdr3_aa: CASSLDRGLPNYGYTF
clone_size: many; d_call: TRBD1; v_call: TRBV6-1; j_call: TRBJ2-7; cdr3_aa: CASTLTGGSYEQYF
clone_size: few; d_call: TRBD1; v_call: TRBV4-3; j_call: TRBJ1-1; cdr3_aa: CASSHYRGSNTEAFF
clone_size: few; d_call: .; v_call: TRBV6-6; j_call: TRBJ1-5; cdr3_aa: CASSRPGEPQHF
clone_size: many; d_call: TRBD1; v_call: TRBV12-3/TRBV12-4; j_call: TRBJ1-1; cdr3_aa: CASGVEGATEAFF
clone_size: few; d_call: .; v_call: TRBV7-9; j_call: TRBJ2-7; cdr3_aa: CASSLLNSLGGEQYF
clone_size: .; d_call: TRBD1; v_call: TRBV3-1; j_call: TRBJ1-2; cdr3_aa: CASSPQIGGFYGYTF
clone_size: many; d_call: TRBD1; v_call: TRBV29-1; j_call: TRBJ2-7; cdr3_aa: CSVGGRGLGEQYF
clone_size: few; d_call: .; v_call: TRBV18; j_call: TRBJ2-6; cdr3_aa: CASSPQHLFSGANVLTF
clone_size: .; d_call: TRBD1; v_call: TRBV7-2; j_call: TRBJ1-2; cdr3_aa: CASSPRQGNGYTF
clone_size: few; d_call: .; v_call: TRBV12-3/TRBV12-4; j_call: TRBJ2-3; cdr3_aa: CASSGVRDTQYF
clone_size: few; d_call: TRBD1; v_call: TRBV19; j_call: TRBJ1-1; cdr3_aa: CASSKRRGQTFVGTEAFF
clone_size: few; d_call: TRBD2; v_call: TRBV27; j_call: TRBJ2-7; cdr3_aa: CASSPTPGLAGSYEQYF
clone_size: .; d_call: TRBD2; v_call: TRBV24-1; j_call: TRBJ2-1; cdr3_aa: CATSDPLAGGLNEQFF
clone_size: .; d_call: .; v_call: TRBV5-1; j_call: TRBJ2-2; cdr3_aa: CASSLASGDTGELFF
clone_size: few; d_call: .; v_call: TRBV28; j_call: TRBJ2-7; cdr3_aa: CASSSEGVPPYEQYF
clone_size: .; d_call: .; v_call: TRBV9; j_call: TRBJ1-2; cdr3_aa: CASSSSKSPNYGYTF
clone_size: few; d_call: TRBD2; v_call: TRBV4-3; j_call: TRBJ2-5; cdr3_aa: CASSQDGRARETQYF
clone_size: .; d_call: .; v_call: TRBV7-2; j_call: TRBJ2-5; cdr3_aa: CASSFIAVQYQETQYF
clone_size: few; d_call: .; v_call: TRBV7-2; j_call: TRBJ1-2; cdr3_aa: CASSRVQGLYGYTF
clone_size: many; d_call: .; v_call: TRBV3-1; j_call: TRBJ1-6; cdr3_aa: CASSQWYGNSPLHF
clone_size: .; d_call: .; v_call: TRBV5-8; j_call: TRBJ2-7; cdr3_aa: CASSFSRFGMGSYEQYF
clone_size: few; d_call: .; v_call: TRBV19; j_call: TRBJ1-2; cdr3_aa: CASSAARERKDGYTF
clone_size: few; d_call: .; v_call: TRBV6-2/TRBV6-3; j_call: TRBJ1-1; cdr3_aa: CASSSRGVNTEAFF
clone_size: many; d_call: .; v_call: TRBV12-3/TRBV12-4; j_call: TRBJ1-6; cdr3_aa: CASSFWGGSPLHF
clone_size: few; d_call: .; v_call: TRBV20-1; j_call: TRBJ2-1; cdr3_aa: CSARDMSHNSYNEQFF
clone_size: few; d_call: .; v_call: TRBV5-1; j_call: TRBJ2-3; cdr3_aa: CASSLTTVDTQYF
clone_size: few; d_call: .; v_call: TRBV20-1; j_call: TRBJ2-2; cdr3_aa: CSARDGRNTGELFF
clone_size: .; d_call: TRBD2; v_call: TRBV11-1; j_call: TRBJ2-7; cdr3_aa: CASSGRERYF
clone_size: few; d_call: .; v_call: TRBV28; j_call: TRBJ1-1; cdr3_aa: CASSSFTAGTEAFF
clone_size: .; d_call: TRBD1; v_call: TRBV7-9; j_call: TRBJ1-6; cdr3_aa: CASSSGQPSSPLHF
clone_size: .; d_call: TRBD2; v_call: TRBV4-3; j_call: TRBJ2-3; cdr3_aa: CASSYAGGGGTDTQYF
clone_size: .; d_call: .; v_call: TRBV27; j_call: TRBJ1-5; cdr3_aa: CASSLRQNQPQHF
clone_size: few; d_call: .; v_call: TRBV6-2/TRBV6-3; j_call: TRBJ1-3; cdr3_aa: CASSYHPGESGNTIYF
clone_size: few; d_call: .; v_call: TRBV3-1; j_call: TRBJ1-3; cdr3_aa: CASRTGRSGNTIYF
clone_size: few; d_call: TRBD2; v_call: TRBV20-1; j_call: TRBJ2-1; cdr3_aa: CSATPTSGGAPEQFF
clone_size: once; d_call: TRBD1; v_call: TRBV15; j_call: TRBJ1-4; cdr3_aa: CATSRAFDRGNEKLFF
clone_size: few; d_call: TRBD2; v_call: TRBV18; j_call: TRBJ2-3; cdr3_aa: CASSPPSSSGRADTQYF
clone_size: .; d_call: .; v_call: TRBV10-3; j_call: TRBJ1-1; cdr3_aa: CAISETQDLNTEAFF
clone_size: .; d_call: .; v_call: TRBV20-1; j_call: TRBJ2-7; cdr3_aa: CSVLDPYSYEQYF
clone_size: .; d_call: .; v_call: TRBV4-2; j_call: TRBJ1-3; cdr3_aa: CASSQTSGGAVGNTIYF
clone_size: many; d_call: .; v_call: TRBV29-1; j_call: TRBJ1-4; cdr3_aa: CSVEAGQEKLFF
clone_size: few; d_call: TRBD1; v_call: TRBV4-2; j_call: TRBJ2-7; cdr3_aa: CASSSRQGAAYEQYF
clone_size: .; d_call: .; v_call: TRBV28; j_call: TRBJ1-6; cdr3_aa: CASSLGPGLSPLHF
clone_size: .; d_call: .; v_call: TRBV19; j_call: TRBJ1-1; cdr3_aa: CASSITNRQNTEAFF
clone_size: few; d_call: .; v_call: TRBV20-1; j_call: TRBJ2-1; cdr3_aa: CRGGAGGEQFF
clone_size: few; d_call: .; v_call: TRBV6-5; j_call: TRBJ2-5; cdr3_aa: CASSLYGGKETQYF